The clone carrying this TCR beta chain was recorded only once. Measured with immunoSEQ multiplex PCR; TCRdb has only the in-frame clones, and not every one. The sample has around 79,000 clones, more than 85% seen once. The sample belongs to a study of technical replicates of blood from several donors. V gave up 0 bases and J gave up 6 bases, with 8 bases separating them. The CDR3 extends over 13 amino acids. Germline CDR1 is SEHNR and CDR2 is FQNEAQ (reference sequence). Input material: T cells isolated from PBMCs. The chain employs TRBV7-9 and TRBJ1-2; D is possibly TRBD1 (6 bases). This TCR derives from a human donor in good health. Some clones in this sample may be carry-over from other donors' samples. CDR3 sequence (DNA): TGTGCCAGCAGCTTAGCGCAGGGGCATGGCTACACCTTC. This sequence encodes CASSLAQGHGYTF.